This T cell receptor beta chain was sequenced for a study of T-cell reconstitution after alpha-beta-depleted transplantation in children. Study-wide findings and caveats: The authors attributed T-cell counts and diversity one year after transplant mostly to newly produced T cells. As was reported, about two months after transplant, alpha-beta T cells came from several hundred expanded graft clones. Day-60 TCRbeta diversity that was high in some patients was derived from surviving recipient T cells and thymic progenitors.

Turning to this clonotype: The antigen is not known. Compared with germline, one end of the junction differs, possibly owing to a read error.

CDR3 length: 19 residues. Germline-derived CDR1 and CDR2 are SQVTM and ANQGSEA. Unique molecular identifiers were used in preparing the TCRbeta library. One entry per CDR3 protein, called by TCRdb with MiXCR from the PCR reads. The repertoire has around 700,000 distinct CDR3 sequences, about an eighth of them found once; the top ten carry 0.79%. This specimen consisted of PBMCs, obtained before TCRalphabeta/CD19-depleted stem cell transplant. The clonotype originates from a girl under 10 years old with congenital amegakaryocytic thrombocytopenia, due to receive a stem cell transplant. J is TRBJ2-7 and V is TRBV29-1, with 7 positions matching TRBD2. The CDR3 region is CSKGPFSQGGTTHYYAQYF. CDR3 nucleotides: TGCAGCAAAGGGCCCTTTTCCCAGGGAGGGACGACCCATTACTACGCGCAGTACTTC.